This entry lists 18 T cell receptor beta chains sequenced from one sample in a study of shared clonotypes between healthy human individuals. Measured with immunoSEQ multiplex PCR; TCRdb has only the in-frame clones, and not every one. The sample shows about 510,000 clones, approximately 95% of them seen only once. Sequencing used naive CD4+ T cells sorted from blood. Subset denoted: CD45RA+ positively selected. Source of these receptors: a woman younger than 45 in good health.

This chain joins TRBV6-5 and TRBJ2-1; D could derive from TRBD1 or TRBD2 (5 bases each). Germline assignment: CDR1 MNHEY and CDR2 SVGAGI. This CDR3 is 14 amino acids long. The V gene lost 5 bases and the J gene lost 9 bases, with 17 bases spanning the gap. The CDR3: CASSRVRGAAEQFF. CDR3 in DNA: TGTGCCAGCAGTCGCGTGCGAGGGGCGGCTGAGCAGTTCTTC.

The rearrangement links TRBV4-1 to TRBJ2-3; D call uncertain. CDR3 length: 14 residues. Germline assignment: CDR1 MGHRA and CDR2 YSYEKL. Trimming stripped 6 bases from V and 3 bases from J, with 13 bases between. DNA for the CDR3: TGCGCCAGCAGGGCTTCGATTCTTACAGATACGCAGTATTTT. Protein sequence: CASRASILTDTQYF.

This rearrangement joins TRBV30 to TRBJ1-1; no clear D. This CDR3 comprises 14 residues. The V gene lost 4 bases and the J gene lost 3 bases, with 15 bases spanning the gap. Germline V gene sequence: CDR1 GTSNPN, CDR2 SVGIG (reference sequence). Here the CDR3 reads CAWNMQVGDTEAFF. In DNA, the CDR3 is TGTGCCTGGAATATGCAGGTTGGGGACACTGAAGCTTTCTTT.

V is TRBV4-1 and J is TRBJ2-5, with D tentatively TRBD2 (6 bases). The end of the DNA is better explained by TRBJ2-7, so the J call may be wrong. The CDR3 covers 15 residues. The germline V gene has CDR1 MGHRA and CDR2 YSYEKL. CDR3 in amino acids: CASSQGLRGKGEQYF. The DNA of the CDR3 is TGCGCCAGCAGCCAAGGGTTGCGGGGAAAAGGCGAGCAGTACTTC.

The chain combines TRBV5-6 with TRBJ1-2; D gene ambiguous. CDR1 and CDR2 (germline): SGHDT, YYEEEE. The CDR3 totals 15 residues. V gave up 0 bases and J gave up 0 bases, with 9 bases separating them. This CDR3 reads CASSLGAGANYGYTF. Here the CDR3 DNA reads TGTGCCAGCAGCTTGGGGGCGGGAGCTAACTATGGCTACACCTTC. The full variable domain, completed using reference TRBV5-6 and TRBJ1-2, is DAGVTQSPTHLIKTRGQQVTLRCSPKSGHDTVSWYQQALGQGPQFIFQYYEEEERQRGNFPDRFSGHQFPNYSSELNVNALLLGDSALYLCASSLGAGANYGYTFGSGTRLTVV.

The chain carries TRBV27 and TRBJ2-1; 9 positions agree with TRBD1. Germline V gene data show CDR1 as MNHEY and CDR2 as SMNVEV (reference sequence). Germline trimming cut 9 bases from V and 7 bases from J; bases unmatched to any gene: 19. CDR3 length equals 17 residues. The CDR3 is CASNARTRTGASNEQFF. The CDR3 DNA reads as TGTGCCAGTAATGCCCGGACGAGGACAGGGGCATCAAATGAGCAGTTCTTC.

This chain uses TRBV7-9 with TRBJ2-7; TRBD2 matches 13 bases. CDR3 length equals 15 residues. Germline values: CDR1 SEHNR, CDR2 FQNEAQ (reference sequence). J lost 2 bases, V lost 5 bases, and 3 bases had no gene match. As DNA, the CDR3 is TGTGCCAGCAGCCTACTAGCGGGAGGGCCCTACGAGCAGTACTTC. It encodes CASSLLAGGPYEQYF. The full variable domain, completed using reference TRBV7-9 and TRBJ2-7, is DTGVSQNPRHKITKRGQNVTFRCDPISEHNRLYWYRQTLGQGPEFLTYFQNEAQLEKSRLLSDRFSAERPKGSFSTLEIQRTEQGDSAMYLCASSLLAGGPYEQYFGPGTRLTVT.

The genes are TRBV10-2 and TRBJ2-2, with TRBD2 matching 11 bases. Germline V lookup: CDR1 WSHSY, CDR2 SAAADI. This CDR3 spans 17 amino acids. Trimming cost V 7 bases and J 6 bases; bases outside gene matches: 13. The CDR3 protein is CASTRGVAGGMAGELFF. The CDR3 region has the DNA TGCGCCAGCACTCGGGGGGTAGCGGGAGGGATGGCCGGGGAGCTGTTTTTT.

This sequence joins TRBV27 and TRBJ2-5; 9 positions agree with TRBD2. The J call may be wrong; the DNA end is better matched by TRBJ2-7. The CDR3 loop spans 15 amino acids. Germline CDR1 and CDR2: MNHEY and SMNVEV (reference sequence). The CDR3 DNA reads TGTGCCAGCAGATCGTTCCTAGCGGGACCCTACGAGCAGTACTTC. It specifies CASRSFLAGPYEQYF.

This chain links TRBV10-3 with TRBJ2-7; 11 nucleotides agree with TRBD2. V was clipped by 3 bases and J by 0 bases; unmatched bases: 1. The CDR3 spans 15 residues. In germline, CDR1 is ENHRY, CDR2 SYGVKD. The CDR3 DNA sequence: TGTGCCATCAGTGATACTAGCGGGAGCTCCTACGAGCAGTACTTC. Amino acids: CAISDTSGSSYEQYF.

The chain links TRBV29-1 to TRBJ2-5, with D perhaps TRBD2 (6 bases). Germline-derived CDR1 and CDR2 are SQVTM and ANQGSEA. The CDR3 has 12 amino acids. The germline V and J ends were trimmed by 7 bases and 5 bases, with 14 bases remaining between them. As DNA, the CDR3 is TGCAGCGGTGGGAGTGGGGGGGAGACCCAGTACTTC. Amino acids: CSGGSGGETQYF.

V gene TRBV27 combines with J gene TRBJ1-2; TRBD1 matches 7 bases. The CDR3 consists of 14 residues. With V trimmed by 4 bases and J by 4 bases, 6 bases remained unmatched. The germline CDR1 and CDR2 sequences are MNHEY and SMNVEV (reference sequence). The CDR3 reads CASSSGQPLYGYTF. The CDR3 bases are TGTGCCAGCAGTTCGGGACAGCCACTCTATGGCTACACCTTC.

CDR3 sequence (DNA): TGTGCCAGCTCACCACAAGCGGGTGGAGGCTACGAGCAGTACTTC. This encodes CASSPQAGGGYEQYF. The chain carries TRBV18 and TRBJ2-7; maybe TRBD2 (6 bases). The ends were cut back, 1 base at V and 3 bases at J, with 13 bases in the middle. This CDR3 comprises 15 residues. Germline V gene lookup returns CDR1 KGHSH and CDR2 LQKENI. Variable domain in full (rest from reference TRBV18 and TRBJ2-7): NAGVMQNPRHLVRRRGQEARLRCSPMKGHSHVYWYRQLPEEGLKFMVYLQKENIIDESGMPKERFSAEFPKEGPSILRIQQVVRGDSAAYFCASSPQAGGGYEQYFGPGTRLTVT.

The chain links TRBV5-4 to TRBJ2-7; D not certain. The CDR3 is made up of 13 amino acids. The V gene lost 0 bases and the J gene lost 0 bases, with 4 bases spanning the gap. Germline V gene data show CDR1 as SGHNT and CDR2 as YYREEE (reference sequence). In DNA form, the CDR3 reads TGTGCCAGCAGCTTGGACAACTCCTACGAGCAGTACTTC. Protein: CASSLDNSYEQYF.

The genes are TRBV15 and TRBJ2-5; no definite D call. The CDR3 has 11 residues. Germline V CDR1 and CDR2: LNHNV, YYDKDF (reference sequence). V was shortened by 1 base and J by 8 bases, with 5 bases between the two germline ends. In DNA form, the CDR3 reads TGTGCCACCAGCAGAGTGGGTACCCAGTACTTC. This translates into CATSRVGTQYF.

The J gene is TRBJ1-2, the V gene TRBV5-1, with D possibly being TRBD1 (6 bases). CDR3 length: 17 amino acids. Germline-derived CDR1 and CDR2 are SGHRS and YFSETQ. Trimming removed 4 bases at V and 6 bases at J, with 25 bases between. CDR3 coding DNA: TGCGCCAGCAGCCCACGCGGGGGGCTCGTTGTCATGAATGGCTACACCTTC. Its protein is CASSPRGGLVVMNGYTF. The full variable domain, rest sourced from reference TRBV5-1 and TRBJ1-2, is KAGVTQTPRYLIKTRGQQVTLSCSPISGHRSVSWYQQTPGQGLQFLFEYFSETQRNKGNFPGRFSGRQFSNSRSEMNVSTLELGDSALYLCASSPRGGLVVMNGYTFGSGTRLTVV.

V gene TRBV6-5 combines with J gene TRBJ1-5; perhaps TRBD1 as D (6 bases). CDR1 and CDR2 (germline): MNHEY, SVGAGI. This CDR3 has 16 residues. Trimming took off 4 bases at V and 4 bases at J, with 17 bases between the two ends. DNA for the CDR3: TGTGCCAGCAGTTCATCGGGGTCAGGGGTTAATCAGCCCCAGCATTTT. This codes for CASSSSGSGVNQPQHF.

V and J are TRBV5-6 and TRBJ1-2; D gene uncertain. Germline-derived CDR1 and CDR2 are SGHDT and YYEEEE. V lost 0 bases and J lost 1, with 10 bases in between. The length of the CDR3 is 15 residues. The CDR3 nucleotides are TGTGCCAGCAGCTTGGGGGCAGGATTTAACTATGGCTACACCTTC. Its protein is CASSLGAGFNYGYTF. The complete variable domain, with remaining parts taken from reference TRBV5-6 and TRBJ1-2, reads DAGVTQSPTHLIKTRGQQVTLRCSPKSGHDTVSWYQQALGQGPQFIFQYYEEEERQRGNFPDRFSGHQFPNYSSELNVNALLLGDSALYLCASSLGAGFNYGYTFGSGTRLTVV.